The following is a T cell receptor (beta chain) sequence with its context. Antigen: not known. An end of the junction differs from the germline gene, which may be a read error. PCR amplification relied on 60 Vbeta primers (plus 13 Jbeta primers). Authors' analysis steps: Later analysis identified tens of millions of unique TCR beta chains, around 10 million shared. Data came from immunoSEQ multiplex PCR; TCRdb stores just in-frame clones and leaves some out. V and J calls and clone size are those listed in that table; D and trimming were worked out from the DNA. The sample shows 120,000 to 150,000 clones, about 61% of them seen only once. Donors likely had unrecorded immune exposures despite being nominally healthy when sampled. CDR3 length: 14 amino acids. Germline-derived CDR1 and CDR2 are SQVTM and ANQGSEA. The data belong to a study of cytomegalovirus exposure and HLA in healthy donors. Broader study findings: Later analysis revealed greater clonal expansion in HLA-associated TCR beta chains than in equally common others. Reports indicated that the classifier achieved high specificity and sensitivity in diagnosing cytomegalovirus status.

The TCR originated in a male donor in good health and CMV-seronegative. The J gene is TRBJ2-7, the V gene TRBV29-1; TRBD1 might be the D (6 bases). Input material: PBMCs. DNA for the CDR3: TGCAGCGTTGTATATGTGGGGGCCCCCTACGAGCTGTACTTC. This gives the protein CSVVYVGAPYELYF.